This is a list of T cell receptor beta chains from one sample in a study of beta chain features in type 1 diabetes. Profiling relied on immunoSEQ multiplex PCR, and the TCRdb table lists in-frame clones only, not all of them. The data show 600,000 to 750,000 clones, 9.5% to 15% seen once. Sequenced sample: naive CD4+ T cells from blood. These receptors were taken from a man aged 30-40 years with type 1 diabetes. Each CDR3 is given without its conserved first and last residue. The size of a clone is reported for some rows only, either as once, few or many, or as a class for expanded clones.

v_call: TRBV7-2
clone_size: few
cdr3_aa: ASSPTSAYEQY

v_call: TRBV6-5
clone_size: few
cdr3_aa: ASSPSGETQY

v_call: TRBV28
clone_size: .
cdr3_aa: ASSSGQGVYEQY

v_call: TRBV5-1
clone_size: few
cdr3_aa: ASGLTKPSTDTQY

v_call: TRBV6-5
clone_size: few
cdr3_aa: ASSYTTSGASGEQY

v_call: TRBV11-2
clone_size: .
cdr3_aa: ASSLSPQDTQY

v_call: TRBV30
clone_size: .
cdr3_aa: AWRNPGGQQY

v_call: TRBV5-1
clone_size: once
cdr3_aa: ASSLDGQPRGYT

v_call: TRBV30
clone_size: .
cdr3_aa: AWSTQHSNQPQH

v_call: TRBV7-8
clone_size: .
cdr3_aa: ASSLGHGAFETQY

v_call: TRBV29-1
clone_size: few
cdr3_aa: SVEDWRQDPSYNEQF

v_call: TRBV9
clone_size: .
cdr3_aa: ASSVEGDPNTGELF

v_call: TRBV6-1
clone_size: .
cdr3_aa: ASRPTIGVNQPQH

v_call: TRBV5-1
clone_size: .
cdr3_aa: ASSLVRDYSYEQY

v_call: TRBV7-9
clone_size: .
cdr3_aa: ASSQLVQETQY

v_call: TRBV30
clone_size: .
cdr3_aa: AWSVLSGNTIY

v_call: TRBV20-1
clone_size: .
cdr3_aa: SAMGRGELF

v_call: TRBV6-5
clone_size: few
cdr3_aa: ASSYSIGQEGGYT

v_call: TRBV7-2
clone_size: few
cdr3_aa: ASSFITEEQY

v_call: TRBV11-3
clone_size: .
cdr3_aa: ASSLDYKNEQF

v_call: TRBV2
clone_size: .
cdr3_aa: ASSENNLSTDTQY

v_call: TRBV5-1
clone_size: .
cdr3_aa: ASSLSKQETQY

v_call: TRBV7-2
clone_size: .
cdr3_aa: ASSNPPGSYSADTQY

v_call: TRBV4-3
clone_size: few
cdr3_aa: ASSQNFGDGYT

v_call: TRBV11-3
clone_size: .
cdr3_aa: ASSLDGRGTEAF

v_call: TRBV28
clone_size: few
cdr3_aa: ASSLIRDRGGRETQY

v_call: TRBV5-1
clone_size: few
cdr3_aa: ASSYLDRPNEKLF

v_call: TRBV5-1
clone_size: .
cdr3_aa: ASSLDRGGYGYT

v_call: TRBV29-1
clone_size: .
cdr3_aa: SVGPVTGGDTEAF

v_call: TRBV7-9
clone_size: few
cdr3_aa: ASSPETDEQY

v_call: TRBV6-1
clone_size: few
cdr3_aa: ASSEGGPQETQY

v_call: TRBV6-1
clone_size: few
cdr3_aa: ATKGIVRSEQY

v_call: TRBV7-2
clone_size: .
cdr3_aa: ASSLVLAGGDTQY

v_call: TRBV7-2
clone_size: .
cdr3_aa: ASSLGGNTGELF

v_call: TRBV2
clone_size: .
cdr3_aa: ASSESRSTDTQY

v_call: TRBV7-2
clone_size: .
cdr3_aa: ASSLMGQVFRSNEQY

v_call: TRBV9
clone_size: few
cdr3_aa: ASSGDVVFETQY

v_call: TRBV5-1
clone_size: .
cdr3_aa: ASSAGVSTDTQY

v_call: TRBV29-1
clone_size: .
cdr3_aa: SVAGTGVFNTEAF

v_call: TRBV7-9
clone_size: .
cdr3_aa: ASTLSGGRTDTQY

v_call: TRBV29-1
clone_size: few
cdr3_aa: SVSGQDSNQPQH